What follows are 15 T cell receptor beta chains derived from one specimen sequenced in a study of blood T cells in healthy people across ages. PCR was performed a second time for about 6 to 12 cycles using a sample-barcoded 5' primer and a J-beta primer mix. Via MiXCR, TCRdb re-called the 5' RACE reads, giving one row per CDR3 protein. The sample yields roughly 730,000 distinct CDR3 sequences, just over 55% seen once. The source material was blood. These TCRs come from a middle-aged man in good health.

The chain joins TRBV21-1 to TRBJ2-3; the tabulated D call, TRBD2, remains unverified against the DNA. TRBV21-1 is a known pseudogene. The CDR3 has 18 residues. CDR3 sequence: CASSKVSGGPTFTDTQYF. As DNA, the CDR3 is TGTGCCAGCAGCAAAGTATCCGGGGGGCCGACCTTCACAGATACGCAGTATTTT.

The chain couples TRBV7-2 to TRBJ2-3; 10 nucleotides agree with TRBD2. The germline CDR1 and CDR2 sequences are SGHTA and FQGNSA. The CDR3 has 15 residues. V lost 3 bases, J lost 3 bases, and 3 bases stayed unmatched. Here the CDR3 DNA reads TGTGCCAGCAGCTTTATAGCGGGGGGAACAGATACGCAGTATTTT. Its protein is CASSFIAGGTDTQYF.

The sample holds one count of this clonotype. The rearrangement joins TRBV6-2 or TRBV6-3 to TRBJ2-7, with TRBD1 identical over 7 bases. CDR3 length equals 14 residues. Germline V gene sequence: CDR1 MNHEY, CDR2 SVGEGT. J was trimmed by 5 bases and V by 5 bases; bases with no gene match: 9. CDR3 in amino acids: CASSPGTVSHEQYF. The CDR3 DNA sequence: TGTGCCAGCAGTCCCGGGACAGTGAGCCACGAGCAGTACTTC.

The chain is built from TRBV7-7 and TRBJ2-3; no clear D. Germline V lookup: CDR1 SSHAT, CDR2 FNYEAQ (reference sequence). The CDR3 is made up of 15 amino acids. V was clipped by 3 bases and J by 0 bases, with 10 bases between them. CDR3 coding DNA: TGTGCCAGCAGCTTGGCCCCCTCTAGCACAGATACGCAGTATTTT. Translating it yields CASSLAPSSTDTQYF. The full variable domain, completed using reference TRBV7-7 and TRBJ2-3, is GAGVSQSPRYKVTKRGQDVTLRCDPISSHATLYWYQQALGQGPEFLTYFNYEAQPDKSGLPSDRFSAERPEGSISTLTIQRTEQRDSAMYRCASSLAPSSTDTQYFGPGTRLTVL.

V usage is TRBV7-2 and J usage is TRBJ2-1; perhaps TRBD2 as D (6 bases). Germline loops: CDR1 SGHTA, CDR2 FQGNSA. V was shortened by 6 bases and J by 5 bases, with 11 bases between the two germline ends. The CDR3 has 13 amino acids. Here the CDR3 DNA reads TGTGCCAGCAGTCAACTAGCTGACAATGAGCAGTTCTTC. Translating gives CASSQLADNEQFF.

The chain uses TRBV20-1 and TRBJ2-7; 11 bases are a match to TRBD2. J lost 2 bases, V lost 4 bases, and 10 bases had no gene match. Germline assignment: CDR1 DFQATT and CDR2 SNEGSKA (reference sequence). The CDR3 contains 16 residues. The CDR3 nucleotides read TGCAGTGCTAAAACACTAGCGGGAGTGTTTGCCTACGAGCAGTACTTC. This codes for CSAKTLAGVFAYEQYF.

The CDR3 region has the DNA TGCGCCAGCAGCCCCAGAAGGGGGAGTAATAATGAGCAGTTCTTC. Its protein is CASSPRRGSNNEQFF. J is TRBJ2-1 and V is TRBV4-3; tentatively, D is TRBD1 (6 bases). The CDR3 extends over 15 amino acids. V lost 4 bases and J lost 7, with 17 bases in between. CDR1 and CDR2 from the germline V gene are LGHNA and YSLEER.

The chain recombines TRBV24-1 with TRBJ2-2; 7 bases match TRBD1. With 3 bases clipped from V and 7 bases from J, the junction kept 4 bases outside the gene matches. Germline V lookup: CDR1 KGHDR, CDR2 SFDVKD. This CDR3 is 14 amino acids long. CDR3 nucleotides: TGTGCCACCAGTGATGGGGACAGCTACGGGGAGCTGTTTTTT. Translation: CATSDGDSYGELFF.

V is TRBV4-1 and J is TRBJ2-7; the D gene could be TRBD1 or TRBD2 (5 bases each). The CDR3 totals 13 residues. CDR1 is MGHRA and CDR2 is YSYEKL in the germline V gene. The V end was cut by 3 bases, the J end by 10 bases, with 16 bases between. The CDR3 DNA follows: TGCGCCAGCAGCCAGGGGACGGAGCGTGCCCAGTACTTC. Translating gives CASSQGTERAQYF.

The sample holds a few counts of this clonotype. The chain carries TRBV7-2 and TRBJ2-3; no firm D call. Germline values: CDR1 SGHTA, CDR2 FQGNSA. The CDR3 covers 16 residues. Trimming pared 5 bases from V and 2 bases from J, leaving 17 bases between. The CDR3 nucleotides read TGTGCCAGCAGCCTTCCGGACCTTCGTAACACAGATACGCAGTATTTT. It yields the protein CASSLPDLRNTDTQYF.

The chain uses TRBV3-1 and TRBJ2-3, with 13 bases matching TRBD2. V shed 3 bases, J shed 2 bases, and the junction held 5 bases outside the gene matches. The CDR3 runs to 17 residues. Germline values: CDR1 LGHDT, CDR2 YNNKEL (reference sequence). In DNA, the CDR3 is TGTGCCAGCAGCCACGGACTAGCGGGGGCCCACACAGATACGCAGTATTTT. It specifies CASSHGLAGAHTDTQYF.

This chain uses TRBV5-1 with TRBJ2-1, with a tentative D call TRBD2 (5 bases). The CDR3 totals 13 residues. The V gene lost 0 bases and the J gene lost 10 bases, with 11 bases spanning the gap. The germline CDR1 and CDR2 sequences are SGHRS and YFSETQ. The CDR3 coding sequence is TGCGCCAGCAGCTTGGATCTAGCCTGGGAGCAGTTCTTC. It codes for CASSLDLAWEQFF.

V gene TRBV18 combines with J gene TRBJ2-1; D tentatively reads TRBD1 or TRBD2 (6 bases each). The germline CDR1 and CDR2 sequences are KGHSH and LQKENI. The V end was cut by 4 bases, the J end by 10 bases, with 17 bases between. The CDR3 has 14 amino acids. The DNA of the CDR3 is TGTGCCAGCTCACGGACAGAGGGTCGGGGGGAGCAGTTCTTC. This translates into CASSRTEGRGEQFF.

In its sample, this clonotype was seen a few times. V gene TRBV18 combines with J gene TRBJ2-5, with 9 nucleotides matching TRBD2. Losses at the gene ends were 6 bases for V and 4 bases for J; bases not matched to a gene: 9. CDR1 and CDR2 (germline): KGHSH, LQKENI. The CDR3 is 15 amino acids. The CDR3 reads CASSTLAGDRETQYF. CDR3 in DNA: TGTGCCAGCTCGACACTAGCGGGTGACCGAGAGACCCAGTACTTC.

The chain recombines TRBV29-1 with TRBJ2-7, with 9 nucleotides matching TRBD1. The CDR3 totals 15 residues. With 2 bases clipped from V and 5 bases from J, the junction kept 10 bases outside the gene matches. Germline values: CDR1 SQVTM, CDR2 ANQGSEA. The CDR3 is CSVERRDRERNEQYF. The DNA for the CDR3 is TGCAGCGTTGAAAGGAGGGACAGGGAACGAAACGAGCAGTACTTC.